This entry concerns a single T cell receptor (beta chain). Its antigen is unknown. Germline V gene data show CDR1 as MNHEY and CDR2 as SMNVEV (reference sequence). This CDR3 is 14 amino acids long. V shed 5 bases and J 2 bases; nucleotides not matched to a gene: 6. This entry comes from a study of OX40 agonist ivuxolimab in advanced cancers. In the study overall: At 65% to 85% male, the cohort had a mean age of around 56 years, ranging from about 20 to 80.

General study results and limits: Researchers report that CD8+ T cells had, on average, more expanded clones than CD4+.

The data were produced by immunoSEQ multiplex PCR, yet TCRdb's version contains in-frame clones alone and is incomplete. The sample lists fewer than 200,000 clones, roughly 94% seen once, with around 0.33% in the top ten. The chain uses TRBV27 and TRBJ2-7; TRBD1 matches 7 bases. The TCR originated in an adult with an advanced solid tumor such as melanoma, head and neck, liver or kidney cancer. The sample here was CD4+ or CD8+ T cells sorted from blood, taken in a trial of the OX40 agonist ivuxolimab. CDR3 loop: CASSPRQGTYEQYF. In nucleotides, the CDR3 is TGTGCCAGCAGTCCCCGACAGGGTACCTACGAGCAGTACTTC.